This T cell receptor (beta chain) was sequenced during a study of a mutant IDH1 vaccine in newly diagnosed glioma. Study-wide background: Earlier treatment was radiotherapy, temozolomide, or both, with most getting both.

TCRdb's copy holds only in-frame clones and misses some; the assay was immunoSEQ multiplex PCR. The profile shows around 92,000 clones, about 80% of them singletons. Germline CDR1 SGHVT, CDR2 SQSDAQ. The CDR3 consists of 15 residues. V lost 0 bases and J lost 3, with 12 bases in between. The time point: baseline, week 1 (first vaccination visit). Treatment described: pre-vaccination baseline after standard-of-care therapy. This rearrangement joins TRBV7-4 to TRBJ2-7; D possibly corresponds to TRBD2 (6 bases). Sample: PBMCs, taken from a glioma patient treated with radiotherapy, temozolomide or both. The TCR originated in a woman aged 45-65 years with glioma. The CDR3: CASSLAGRRDYEQYF. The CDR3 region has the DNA TGTGCCAGCAGCTTAGCGGGGAGGCGGGACTACGAGCAGTACTTC.